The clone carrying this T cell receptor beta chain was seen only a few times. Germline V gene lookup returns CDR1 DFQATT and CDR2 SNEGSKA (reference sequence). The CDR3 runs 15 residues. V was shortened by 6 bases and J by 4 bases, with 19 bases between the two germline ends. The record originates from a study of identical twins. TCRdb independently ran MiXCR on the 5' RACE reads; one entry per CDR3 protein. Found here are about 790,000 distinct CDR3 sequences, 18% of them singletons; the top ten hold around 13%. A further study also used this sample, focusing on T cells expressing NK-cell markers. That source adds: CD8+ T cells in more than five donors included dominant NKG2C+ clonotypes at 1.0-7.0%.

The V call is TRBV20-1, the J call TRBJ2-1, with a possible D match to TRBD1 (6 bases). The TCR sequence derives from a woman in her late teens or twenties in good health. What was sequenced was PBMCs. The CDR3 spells CSASRGIDVYNEQFF. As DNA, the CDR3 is TGCAGTGCCAGTAGGGGGATTGATGTATACAATGAGCAGTTCTTC.